This section outlines one TCR beta chain sequence together with its context. Its antigen is not identified. The data stem from a study of T cells in localized non-small cell lung cancer. Generated by immunoSEQ multiplex PCR, the TCRdb table keeps only in-frame clones and is missing some. The table has about 72,000 clones, about four fifths seen once. This CDR3 has 19 amino acids. Germline V lookup: CDR1 MDHEN, CDR2 SYDVKM. V was pared by 5 bases and J by 0 bases, with 9 bases of the junction left unmatched. General study results and limits: Longer overall survival was linked to higher blood T cell density.

This chain connects TRBV28 to TRBJ2-5, with TRBD2 matching over 16 bases. The clonotype comes from a female donor at least 60 years old with stage I lung adenocarcinoma. Material: peripheral blood, obtained before any cancer treatment. The CDR3 reads CASSKTGTSGRVNQETQYF. The DNA of the CDR3 is TGTGCCAGCAGTAAAACCGGGACTAGCGGGAGGGTTAACCAAGAGACCCAGTACTTC.